These 28 T cell receptor beta chains share one sample of origin, sequenced in a study of cytomegalovirus exposure and HLA in healthy donors. This table comes from immunoSEQ multiplex PCR, and its TCRdb copy is limited to in-frame clones, with some not included. Of over 150,000 clones in the sample, around 96% were seen once. Specimen: PBMCs. The receptor source for this set is a young woman in good health and CMV-seronegative.

This clone was counted once. The CDR3 nucleotides are TGTGCCAGCAGCGGCAAGCGGGGAGTCACAGATACGCAGTATTTT. This codes for CASSGKRGVTDTQYF. The gene calls are TRBV9 and TRBJ2-3; TRBD2 agrees at 7 bases. The ends lost 3 bases at V and 2 bases at J; junction bases unmatched: 6. Germline values: CDR1 SGDLS, CDR2 YYNGEE. This CDR3 is built from 15 residues.

The chain recombines TRBV10-3 with TRBJ2-2; D is uncertain. V lost 8 bases and J lost 6, with 10 bases in between. Looked up from germline, CDR1 is ENHRY and CDR2 is SYGVKD. The CDR3 extends over 12 amino acids. CDR3: CAIGGGSGELFF. The CDR3, as DNA: TGTGCCATCGGTGGCGGATCCGGGGAGCTGTTTTTT.

This chain links TRBV29-1 with TRBJ1-1; 9 bases map to TRBD1. This CDR3 contains 13 residues. Trimming took 7 bases from V and 1 from J; bases not matched to a gene: 4. The germline V gene encodes CDR1 SQVTM and CDR2 ANQGSEA. The DNA of the CDR3 is TGCAGCGGATGGGGACAGGGGAACACTGAAGCTTTCTTT. This sequence encodes CSGWGQGNTEAFF.

This chain uses TRBV14 with TRBJ2-7; a weak D match, TRBD1 (5 bases). The germline V gene encodes CDR1 SGHDN and CDR2 FVKESK. V was cut by 4 bases and J by 3 bases, with 7 bases left in between. The CDR3 is 12 amino acids. The CDR3, as DNA: TGTGCCAGCAGCCTACAGGTCTACGAGCAGTACTTC. As protein: CASSLQVYEQYF.

This clone showed up just once. The chain combines TRBV10-3 with TRBJ2-1; TRBD2 agrees at 8 bases. Germline V gene lookup returns CDR1 ENHRY and CDR2 SYGVKD. The CDR3 runs to 14 residues. V gave up 4 bases and J gave up 7 bases; unmatched junction bases: 6. This CDR3 reads CAISAGGALNEQFF. As DNA, the CDR3 is TGTGCCATCAGTGCGGGGGGGGCCCTAAATGAGCAGTTCTTC.

The gene calls are TRBV6-1 and TRBJ2-5; D is ambiguous. Per germline, CDR1 MNHNS and CDR2 SASEGT. The CDR3 length is 14 residues. Deletions cut 1 base from V and 5 bases from J, with 11 bases between. CDR3 sequence reads: CASSEGHGRETQYF. CDR3 DNA: TGTGCCAGCAGTGAAGGACACGGTAGGGAGACCCAGTACTTC.

The rearrangement uses TRBV25-1 and TRBJ2-1; D is uncertain. Germline CDR1 reads MGHDK; CDR2 reads SYGVNS. The germline V and J ends were trimmed by 4 bases and 8 bases, with 6 bases remaining between them. This CDR3 comprises 11 residues. The CDR3 protein is CASSVNYEQFF. The CDR3 DNA reads TGTGCCAGCAGTGTTAACTATGAGCAGTTCTTC.

The chain links TRBV30 to TRBJ2-7; TRBD1 aligns across 9 bases. This CDR3 region has 14 residues. Germline CDR1 reads GTSNPN; CDR2 reads SVGIG (reference sequence). The trim removed 1 base at V and 6 bases at J, leaving 7 bases unmatched. CDR3 coding DNA: TGTGCCTGGAGTGCGGGACAGGGTAGTCGCGAGCAGTACTTC. Translated: CAWSAGQGSREQYF.

The gene calls are TRBV5-1 and TRBJ2-7; no reliable D call. The V gene's germline CDR1 is SGHRS and CDR2 YFSETQ. V was trimmed by 0 bases and J by 6 bases, leaving 10 bases between them. This CDR3 is built from 13 residues. CDR3 nucleotides: TGCGCCAGCAGCTTGGATTGGGCAGGCGAGCAGTACTTC. This translates into CASSLDWAGEQYF.

This chain connects TRBV10-3 to TRBJ2-2; 10 bases align to TRBD2. CDR1 is ENHRY and CDR2 is SYGVKD in the germline V gene. This CDR3 region has 15 residues. V dropped 8 bases and J dropped 6; count of bases not matched to a gene: 9. The DNA for the CDR3 is TGTGCCATCGCGACTAGCGGGTTAGGCGCCGGGGAGCTGTTTTTT. Protein sequence: CAIATSGLGAGELFF.

This clone was observed once. This chain links TRBV11-1 with TRBJ2-7; weak D call: TRBD1 (5 bases). V shed 5 bases and J shed 7 bases, with 21 bases lying between them. This CDR3 comprises 15 residues. Germline CDR1 reads SGHAT; CDR2 reads FQDESV (reference sequence). CDR3 region: CASSPRADMVGEQYF. CDR3 nucleotide sequence: TGTGCCAGCAGCCCTCGGGCGGACATGGTTGGAGAGCAGTACTTC. Filled out from reference TRBV11-1 and TRBJ2-7, the complete variable domain reads EAEVAQSPRYKITEKSQAVAFWCDPISGHATLYWYRQILGQGPELLVQFQDESVVDDSQLPKDRFSAERLKGVDSTLKIQPAELGDSAMYLCASSPRADMVGEQYFGPGTRLTVT.

The chain couples TRBV13 to TRBJ1-5, with D uncertain. CDR1 is PRHDT and CDR2 is FYEKMQ in the germline V gene (reference sequence). The CDR3 has 12 residues. V gave up 4 bases and J gave up 9 bases, with 10 bases separating them. For the CDR3, the DNA is TGTGCCAGCAGCTATGCCCGAGGGCCCCAGCATTTT. Protein sequence: CASSYARGPQHF.

The V and J genes are TRBV2 and TRBJ1-4; perhaps TRBD1 as D (5 bases). Trimming stripped 2 bases from V and 4 bases from J, with 11 bases between. Germline V CDR1 and CDR2: SNHLY, FYNNEI. The CDR3 is 15 residues long. CDR3 sequence reads: CASSEQGHYNEKLFF. In nucleotides, the CDR3 is TGTGCCAGCAGTGAACAGGGCCACTATAATGAAAAACTGTTTTTT.

The chain links TRBV21-1 to TRBJ2-1; the table's D call TRBD2 went unverified against the DNA. TRBV21-1 is shown as a pseudogene. The CDR3 has 16 residues. Written as DNA, the CDR3 is TGTGCCAGCAGCGGGCGTGGGAGGGGCGGGGGTCGTGAGCAGTTCTTC. The encoded protein is CASSGRGRGGGREQFF.

J is TRBJ2-5 and V is TRBV5-1; 9 nucleotides line up with TRBD1. The ends lost 0 bases at V and 1 base at J; junction bases unmatched: 7. Looked up from germline, CDR1 is SGHRS and CDR2 is YFSETQ. The length of the CDR3 is 17 residues. The CDR3 loop reads CASSLGGLDRGQETQYF. The CDR3 region has the DNA TGCGCCAGCAGCTTGGGAGGATTGGACAGGGGCCAAGAGACCCAGTACTTC.

The chain joins TRBV19 to TRBJ2-1, with 7 positions matching TRBD1. V dropped 5 bases and J dropped 5; count of bases not matched to a gene: 6. This CDR3 spans 14 amino acids. Germline-derived CDR1 and CDR2 are LNHDA and SQIVND (reference sequence). CDR3 in amino acids: CASSFGTDNNEQFF. As DNA, the CDR3 is TGTGCCAGTAGTTTTGGGACAGACAACAATGAGCAGTTCTTC.

The chain uses TRBV27 and TRBJ2-7; 7 nucleotides match TRBD1. Germline loops: CDR1 MNHEY, CDR2 SMNVEV (reference sequence). This CDR3 region has 13 residues. The V segment lost 5 bases and the J segment 4 bases; nucleotides outside the gene matches: 5. CDR3 nucleotide sequence: TGTGCCAGCAGTATTAACAGGGGATACGAGCAGTACTTC. Translated: CASSINRGYEQYF.

This sequence joins TRBV9 and TRBJ1-3, with TRBD1 identical over 7 bases. V trimming: 3 bases; J trimming: 4 bases; junction bases outside the gene matches: 7. The germline V gene has CDR1 SGDLS and CDR2 YYNGEE. CDR3 length: 15 residues. This CDR3 is CASSAMTGLGNTIYF. The CDR3 DNA reads TGTGCCAGCAGCGCAATGACAGGGTTAGGAAACACCATATATTTT.

V usage is TRBV27 and J usage is TRBJ1-4; D gene ambiguous. The V end lost 0 bases, the J end lost 0 bases, and 5 bases lay between the germline ends. Germline CDR1 and CDR2: MNHEY and SMNVEV (reference sequence). The CDR3 runs 15 residues. In DNA, the CDR3 is TGTGCCAGCAGTTTATCCGGGGCAACTAATGAAAAACTGTTTTTT. Amino acids: CASSLSGATNEKLFF.

The chain recombines TRBV29-1 with TRBJ2-1; D is undetermined. The V end lost 0 bases, the J end lost 2 bases, and 14 bases lay between the germline ends. CDR1 and CDR2 from the germline V gene are SQVTM and ANQGSEA. The CDR3 sequence is 16 residues long. The CDR3 protein is CSVEDNTGSAYNEQFF. Here the CDR3 DNA reads TGCAGCGTTGAAGACAACACCGGGTCTGCCTACAATGAGCAGTTCTTC.

V and J are TRBV4-3 and TRBJ1-4; the match to TRBD1 covers 8 bases. Trimming took 0 bases from V and 8 from J; bases not matched to a gene: 5. Germline V gives CDR1 LGHNA, CDR2 YSLEER. The CDR3 spans 15 residues. The CDR3 sequence is CASSQDWGQEEKLFF. CDR3 in DNA: TGCGCCAGCAGCCAAGACTGGGGACAGGAAGAAAAACTGTTTTTT.

In its sample, this clone was seen once. The CDR3 loop is CASPSGNRGFETQYF. In DNA, the CDR3 is TGTGCCAGCCCCTCGGGGAACAGGGGGTTTGAGACCCAGTACTTC. The gene calls are TRBV6-4 and TRBJ2-5; TRBD1 matches 8 bases. V trimming: 8 bases; J trimming: 5 bases; junction bases outside the gene matches: 13. The CDR3 loop spans 15 amino acids. Germline CDR1 MRHNA, CDR2 SNTAGT.

The chain joins TRBV5-4 to TRBJ1-6, with TRBD1 matching 9 bases. V shed 4 bases and J 0 bases; nucleotides not matched to a gene: 2. There are 16 residues in the CDR3. The germline V gene encodes CDR1 SGHNT and CDR2 YYREEE (reference sequence). The CDR3 DNA sequence: TGTGCCAGCAGCCAGACAGGGGGCTCCTATAATTCACCCCTCCACTTT. Amino acid sequence: CASSQTGGSYNSPLHF.

This clone has just a few counts. The chain carries TRBV9 and TRBJ1-6; a possible D gene is TRBD1 (5 bases). The CDR3 has 14 amino acids. CDR1 is SGDLS, CDR2 YYNGEE, per germline. V was cut by 2 bases and J by 9 bases, with 12 bases left in between. The CDR3 DNA follows: TGTGCCAGCAGCGTCTGGCAGGGTGGTTCACCCCTCCACTTT. It yields the protein CASSVWQGGSPLHF.

This chain joins TRBV27 and TRBJ2-5, with no clear D. Between the trimmed V and J ends, which lost 4 bases and 4 bases, there was a span of 4 bases. This CDR3 has 11 residues. Germline loops: CDR1 MNHEY, CDR2 SMNVEV (reference sequence). The CDR3 nucleotides are TGTGCCAGCAGTTCGGGAGAGACCCAGTACTTC. Translating it yields CASSSGETQYF.

In DNA, the CDR3 is TGCGCCAGCAGCTTGGGGGCAGGGGAGAATGGCTACACCTTC. Protein: CASSLGAGENGYTF. The rearrangement joins TRBV5-1 to TRBJ1-2; TRBD1 might be the D (6 bases). The CDR3 is 14 residues long. V was clipped by 0 bases and J by 6 bases, with 12 bases between them. The germline gives CDR1 SGHRS, CDR2 YFSETQ.

CDR3 protein: CASSPRMPPSGYTF. The CDR3 DNA sequence: TGTGCCAGCAGCCCTAGAATGCCCCCATCTGGCTACACCTTC. This rearrangement joins TRBV7-3 to TRBJ1-2, with D unclear. Deletions cut 5 bases from V and 7 bases from J, with 17 bases between. The CDR3 runs 14 residues. Per germline, CDR1 SGHTA and CDR2 FQGTGA.

The chain links TRBV7-2 to TRBJ2-3, with 10 nucleotides matching TRBD2. Germline loops: CDR1 SGHTA, CDR2 FQGNSA. V shed 5 bases, J shed 1 base, and the junction held 3 bases outside the gene matches. This CDR3 region has 15 residues. CDR3 in DNA: TGTGCCAGCAGCCCTAGCGGGGGACGCACAGATACGCAGTATTTT. Protein: CASSPSGGRTDTQYF. Combining the CDR3 with reference TRBV7-2 and TRBJ2-3 gives the whole variable domain GAGVSQSPSNKVTEKGKDVELRCDPISGHTALYWYRQSLGQGLEFLIYFQGNSAPDKSGLPSDRFSAERTGGSVSTLTIQRTQQEDSAVYLCASSPSGGRTDTQYFGPGTRLTVL.